Listed here are 8 T cell receptor beta chains from one sample, sequenced in a study of T cell responses to AZD1222 COVID-19 vaccine. Profiled with immunoSEQ multiplex PCR; TCRdb holds only in-frame clones, not every one. The sample lists around 72,000 clones, around 86% occurring once. The source material was peripheral blood, sampled on day 0 of AZD1222 vaccination. These receptor sequences come from an adult in good health.

The CDR3 region is CASSLEEEAFF. As DNA, the CDR3 is TGTGCCAGCAGCTTAGAGGAAGAGGCTTTCTTT. V gene TRBV7-2 combines with J gene TRBJ1-1; no clear D. Trimming shortened V by 1 base and J by 11 bases, and 8 bases separated the two germline ends. This CDR3 contains 11 residues. CDR1 is SGHTA, CDR2 FQGNSA, per germline. The entire variable domain, with the rest obtained from reference TRBV7-2 and TRBJ1-1, is as follows: GAGVSQSPSNKVTEKGKDVELRCDPISGHTALYWYRQSLGQGLEFLIYFQGNSAPDKSGLPSDRFSAERTGGSVSTLTIQRTQQEDSAVYLCASSLEEEAFFGQGTRLTVV.

V and J are TRBV5-5 and TRBJ1-2, with 7 bases aligning to TRBD1. The CDR3 is made up of 15 amino acids. Germline lookup yields CDR1 SGHKS and CDR2 YYEKEE (reference sequence). V gave up 4 bases and J gave up 7 bases; unmatched junction bases: 13. The CDR3 DNA reads TGTGCCAGCAGCCGACTTTGGGGCAGGGGGTCTGGCTACACCTTC. Translated, it gives CASSRLWGRGSGYTF. Full variable domain (rest looked up from reference TRBV5-5 and TRBJ1-2): DAGVTQSPTHLIKTRGQQVTLRCSPISGHKSVSWYQQVLGQGPQFIFQYYEKEERGRGNFPDRFSARQFPNYSSELNVNALLLGDSALYLCASSRLWGRGSGYTFGSGTRLTVV.

CDR3 DNA: TGCGCCAGCAGCTCGGACGGACAGGGGAGTACCTACGAGCAGTACTTC. Translated: CASSSDGQGSTYEQYF. This sequence joins TRBV5-1 and TRBJ2-7, with 9 nucleotides matching TRBD1. This CDR3 spans 16 amino acids. V shed 3 bases, J shed 2 bases, and the junction held 9 bases outside the gene matches. CDR1 and CDR2 from the germline V gene are SGHRS and YFSETQ.

The chain joins TRBV6-5 to TRBJ1-1; D gene uncertain. Per the germline V gene, CDR1 is MNHEY and CDR2 is SVGAGI. This CDR3 has 12 amino acids. With 4 bases removed from V and 2 bases from J, the gap between germline ends came to 5 bases. CDR3 amino acids: CASSSFNTEAFF. The CDR3 DNA is TGTGCCAGCAGTTCCTTTAACACTGAAGCTTTCTTT.

The chain employs TRBV6-2 or TRBV6-3 and TRBJ1-3; tentative D call: TRBD1 (6 bases). CDR1 MNHEY and CDR2 SVGEGT come from the germline V gene. The CDR3 contains 15 residues. V lost 6 bases and J 4 bases, leaving 16 bases between the germline ends. CDR3 protein: CASSRGQLSGNTIYF. In DNA form, the CDR3 reads TGTGCCAGCAGCCGCGGACAGCTTTCGGGAAACACCATATATTTT.

This sequence joins TRBV28 and TRBJ1-3, with D tentatively TRBD1 (5 bases). CDR1 and CDR2 from the germline V gene are MDHEN and SYDVKM. The CDR3 length is 14 residues. The V end lost 6 bases, the J end lost 3 bases, and 12 bases lay between the germline ends. CDR3 DNA: TGTGCCAGCAGCCGAGACAGAGGTGGAAACACCATATATTTT. This sequence encodes CASSRDRGGNTIYF.

The chain recombines TRBV7-2 with TRBJ2-1; 11 bases are shared with TRBD2. The CDR3 sequence is 15 residues long. CDR1 is SGHTA and CDR2 is FQGNSA in the germline V gene. J was trimmed by 9 bases and V by 6 bases; bases with no gene match: 10. For the CDR3, the DNA is TGTGCCAGCAGGACCACTAGCGGGGGTATGGTTGAGCAGTTCTTC. Protein sequence: CASRTTSGGMVEQFF.

CDR3 in DNA: TGCAGCGTTGACGGCGGCTATGGCTACACCTTC. Its translation is CSVDGGYGYTF. The chain combines TRBV29-1 with TRBJ1-2, with no clear D. Germline lookup yields CDR1 SQVTM and CDR2 ANQGSEA. Trimming left V 3 bases short and J 4 bases short, with 6 bases between. The CDR3 loop spans 11 amino acids.